This T cell receptor (beta chain) stems from a study of beta chain features in type 1 diabetes. Findings of the study overall: Healthy donors had naive, central memory and Treg TCRB repertoires that appeared less similar than those seen among patients. Insertions were fewer and deletions more numerous at VDJ junctions in type 1 diabetes patients.

As every portion of the isolated RNA was reverse transcribed, the sequencing read expressed TCRB transcripts. Measured with immunoSEQ multiplex PCR; TCRdb has only the in-frame clones, and not every one. The sample records about 250,000 clones, 11% to 15% being singletons. Regarding this clone: The target antigen is unknown.

The CDR3 is 13 amino acids. CDR1 is SGHDN, CDR2 FVKESK, per germline. The V end was cut by 4 bases, the J end by 2 bases, with 3 bases between. The sample taken for sequencing was naive CD4+ T cells from blood. The TCR sequence derives from a woman aged 40-49 years in good health. This chain links TRBV14 with TRBJ1-6; D unresolved. CDR3 sequence reads: CASSLTYNSPLHF. CDR3 DNA: TGTGCCAGCAGCCTAACCTATAATTCACCCCTCCACTTT.